The 9 T cell receptor beta chains below come from one sample, sequenced in a study of T cells in Graves' hyperthyroidism and ophthalmopathy. RNA transcripts gave rise to amplified TCR beta CDR3 regions. Primed by the HTBI set, a first-round RT-PCR was run on the TCR CDR3. MiXCR, run by TCRdb on the multiplex PCR reads, gives a single entry per CDR3 protein. Seen here are about 350,000 distinct CDR3 sequences, 18% observed once, and the top ten hold about 16%. Sequencing used blood. The receptors were gathered from a woman aged 40 to 50 with Graves' ophthalmopathy.

This clonotype was detected ten times or more. The V gene is TRBV12-3 or TRBV12-4, the J gene TRBJ1-2; no clear D. The CDR3 runs to 11 residues. V dropped 2 bases and J dropped 6 bases, with 4 bases sitting between them. The CDR3 DNA reads as TGTGCCAGCAGTTTAAGGGATGGCTACACCTTC. Its translation: CASSLRDGYTF.

At least ten counts were recorded for this clonotype. An end of the junction does not agree with germline; a read error may underlie this. The genes are TRBV7-9 and TRBJ1-1; no clear D gene. The length of the CDR3 is 12 residues. Germline CDR1 reads SEHNR; CDR2 reads FQNEAQ (reference sequence). The CDR3: CASSLENTEAFF. The CDR3 DNA follows: TGTGCCAGCAGTTTAGAAAACACTGAAGCTTTCTTT.

V and J are TRBV28 and TRBJ2-4; TRBD1 matches at 9 bases. CDR3 length: 15 residues. V was pared by 4 bases and J by 7 bases, with 8 bases of the junction left unmatched. CDR1 is MDHEN and CDR2 is SYDVKM in the germline V gene. The CDR3 DNA sequence: TGTGCCAGCAGTTACCCCCGGACAGGGGCCAACATTCAGTACTTC. Translating gives CASSYPRTGANIQYF.

The sample holds many counts of this clonotype. The J gene is TRBJ1-1, the V gene TRBV7-8; D ambiguous. V lost 1 base to trimming and J lost 1 base, with 10 bases between them. This CDR3 comprises 15 residues. Germline values: CDR1 SGHVS, CDR2 FQNEAQ. CDR3 residues: CASSLGVVGNTEAFF. The CDR3 DNA reads TGTGCCAGCAGCTTAGGTGTCGTTGGGAACACTGAAGCTTTCTTT.

This clonotype was recorded at least ten times. The V gene is TRBV20-1, the J gene TRBJ2-7; 11 nucleotides align to TRBD2. The V gene end was trimmed by 6 bases and the J gene end by 1 base; junction bases not matched to a gene: 5. This CDR3 is built from 14 residues. The germline V gene encodes CDR1 DFQATT and CDR2 SNEGSKA (reference sequence). The CDR3 DNA reads TGCAGTGCCCCACTAGCGGGAGCTTCCTACGAGCAGTACTTC. Its translation: CSAPLAGASYEQYF.

This chain connects TRBV28 to TRBJ1-1; D unresolved. Germline V gene sequence: CDR1 MDHEN, CDR2 SYDVKM. The CDR3 runs to 14 residues. V lost 3 bases and J lost 1, with 9 bases in between. The CDR3 sequence is CASSFRRENTEAFF. The CDR3 bases are TGTGCCAGCAGTTTCCGAAGGGAGAACACTGAAGCTTTCTTT.

In its sample, this clonotype was seen many times. This CDR3 reads CASSGDIYYEQYF. CDR3 in DNA: TGTGCCAGCAGCGGGGACATCTACTACGAGCAGTACTTC. The chain is built from TRBV7-2 and TRBJ2-7, with D perhaps matching TRBD1 (6 bases). Trimming shortened V by 5 bases and J by 3 bases, and 11 bases separated the two germline ends. The germline CDR1 and CDR2 sequences are SGHTA and FQGNSA. CDR3 length: 13 residues.

At least ten counts were recorded for this clonotype. The chain carries TRBV20-1 and TRBJ2-2; a possible D gene is TRBD1 (5 bases). Germline values: CDR1 DFQATT, CDR2 SNEGSKA (reference sequence). This CDR3 has 15 residues. V lost 6 bases and J 4 bases, leaving 18 bases between the germline ends. The chain's CDR3 is CSALVGATRTGELFF. The CDR3 nucleotides read TGCAGTGCGCTAGTAGGGGCTACCCGCACCGGGGAGCTGTTTTTT.

The CDR3 here is CASSLGTAGGTFF. The CDR3 nucleotides are TGTGCCAGCAGCTTAGGGACGGCTGGGGGGACTTTCTTT. This rearrangement joins TRBV7-3 to TRBJ1-1; the D gene is possibly TRBD1 (5 bases). Germline values: CDR1 SGHTA, CDR2 FQGTGA. The CDR3 contains 13 residues. V gave up 2 bases and J gave up 12 bases, with 16 bases separating them.